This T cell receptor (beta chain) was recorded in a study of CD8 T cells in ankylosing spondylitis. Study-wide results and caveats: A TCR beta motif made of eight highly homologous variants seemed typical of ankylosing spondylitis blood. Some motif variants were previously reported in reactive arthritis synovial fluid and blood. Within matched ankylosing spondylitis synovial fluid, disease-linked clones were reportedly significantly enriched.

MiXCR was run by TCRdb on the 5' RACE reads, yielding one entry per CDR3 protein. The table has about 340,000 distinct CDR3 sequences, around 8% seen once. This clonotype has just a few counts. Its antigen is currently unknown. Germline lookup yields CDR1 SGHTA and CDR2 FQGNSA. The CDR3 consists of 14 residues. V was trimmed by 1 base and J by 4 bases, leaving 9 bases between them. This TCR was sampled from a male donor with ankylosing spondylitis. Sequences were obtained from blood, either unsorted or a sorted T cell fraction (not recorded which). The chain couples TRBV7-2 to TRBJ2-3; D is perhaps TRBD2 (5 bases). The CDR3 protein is CASSLDPGSDTQYF. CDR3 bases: TGTGCCAGCAGCTTAGACCCGGGATCAGATACGCAGTATTTT.